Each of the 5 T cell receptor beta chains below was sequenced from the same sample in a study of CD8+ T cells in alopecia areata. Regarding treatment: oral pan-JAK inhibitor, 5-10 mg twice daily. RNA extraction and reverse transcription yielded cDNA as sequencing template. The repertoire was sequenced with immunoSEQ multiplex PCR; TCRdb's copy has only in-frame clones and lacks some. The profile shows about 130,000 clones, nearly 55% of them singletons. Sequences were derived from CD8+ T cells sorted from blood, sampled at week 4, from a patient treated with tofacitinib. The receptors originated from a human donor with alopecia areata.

The CDR3 coding sequence is TGTGCCAGCAGCGCGACCGGGGGTTCCTACGAGCAGTACTTC. This encodes CASSATGGSYEQYF. The V and J genes are TRBV4-2 and TRBJ2-7, with D maybe TRBD2 (6 bases). The V and J ends lost 5 bases and 1 base respectively, with 12 bases between them. CDR3 length: 14 residues. CDR1 LGHNA and CDR2 YNFKEQ come from the germline V gene.

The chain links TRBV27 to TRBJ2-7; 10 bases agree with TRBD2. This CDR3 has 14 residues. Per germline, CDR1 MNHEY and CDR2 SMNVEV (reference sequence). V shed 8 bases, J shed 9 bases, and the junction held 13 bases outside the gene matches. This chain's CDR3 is CASSHGASGGRQYF. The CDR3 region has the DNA TGTGCCAGCTCCCACGGGGCTAGCGGGGGTAGGCAGTACTTC.

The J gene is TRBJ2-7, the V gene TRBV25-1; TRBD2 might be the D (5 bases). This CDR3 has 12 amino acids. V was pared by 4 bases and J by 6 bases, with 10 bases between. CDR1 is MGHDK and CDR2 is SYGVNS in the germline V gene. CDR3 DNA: TGTGCCAGCAGTGCTATCCGGGGCGAGCAGTACTTC. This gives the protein CASSAIRGEQYF.

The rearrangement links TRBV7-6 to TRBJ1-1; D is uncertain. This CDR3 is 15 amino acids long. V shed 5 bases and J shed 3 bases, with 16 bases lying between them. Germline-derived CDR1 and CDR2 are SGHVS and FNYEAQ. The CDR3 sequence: CASSRGQRTYTEAFF. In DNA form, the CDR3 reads TGTGCCAGCAGCCGAGGGCAGAGGACCTACACTGAAGCTTTCTTT. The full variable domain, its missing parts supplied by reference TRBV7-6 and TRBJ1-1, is GAGVSQSPRYKVTKRGQDVALRCDPISGHVSLYWYRQALGQGPEFLTYFNYEAQQDKSGLPNDRFSAERPEGSISTLTIQRTEQRDSAMYRCASSRGQRTYTEAFFGQGTRLTVV.

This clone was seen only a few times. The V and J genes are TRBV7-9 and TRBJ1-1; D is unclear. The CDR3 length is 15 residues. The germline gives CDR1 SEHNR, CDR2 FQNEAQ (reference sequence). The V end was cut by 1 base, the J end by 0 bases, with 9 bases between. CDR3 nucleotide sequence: TGTGCCAGCAGCTTAGATACTGGGGTGAACACTGAAGCTTTCTTT. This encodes CASSLDTGVNTEAFF.